One sample yielded the 22 T cell receptor beta chains listed below, sequenced in a study of blood T cell repertoires in COVID-19. Method: immunoSEQ multiplex PCR; TCRdb's copy keeps in-frame clones and lacks some. The sample has some 100,000 clones; approximately 91% are singletons. Sequencing input: peripheral blood. The receptors originated from a man between 60 and 70 years old with acute or convalescent COVID-19.

The chain uses TRBV6-5 and TRBJ1-5; D not resolved. Germline CDR1 is MNHEY and CDR2 is SVGAGI. The CDR3 has 14 residues. The V end was cut by 6 bases, the J end by 4 bases, with 13 bases between. CDR3 amino acids: CASRARTVNQPQHF. The CDR3 nucleotides are TGTGCCAGCAGGGCCCGGACTGTGAATCAGCCCCAGCATTTT.

The V and J genes are TRBV19 and TRBJ1-5; 11 bases agree with TRBD1. V dropped 4 bases and J dropped 5; count of bases not matched to a gene: 4. Germline-derived CDR1 and CDR2 are LNHDA and SQIVND (reference sequence). The CDR3 has 15 residues. CDR3 DNA: TGTGCCAGTAGTAACCGGGACAGGGGGGATCAGCCCCAGCATTTT. Protein sequence: CASSNRDRGDQPQHF.

The chain couples TRBV5-4 to TRBJ1-1, with 10 bases matching TRBD1. Germline V gene lookup returns CDR1 SGHNT and CDR2 YYREEE (reference sequence). After removal of 0 bases from V and 8 bases from J, the junction contained 7 bases not matched to a gene. The CDR3 has 15 amino acids. In DNA, the CDR3 is TGTGCCAGCAGCTTGGGTTGGACAGGGGGAAGGGAAGCTTTCTTT. Encoded protein: CASSLGWTGGREAFF.

This clone showed up just once. The chain employs TRBV9 and TRBJ2-2; 7 bases agree with TRBD1. Trimming at V came to 4 bases and at J to 3 bases, leaving 9 bases not matched to a gene. This CDR3 has 16 residues. The V gene's germline CDR1 is SGDLS and CDR2 YYNGEE. The CDR3 bases are TGTGCCAGCAGCTCGAGCTGGCAGGGGGACACCGGGGAGCTGTTTTTT. Translation gives CASSSSWQGDTGELFF.

The chain couples TRBV9 to TRBJ2-5, with D possibly TRBD2 on 7 matching bases. V shed 0 bases and J shed 4 bases, with 16 bases lying between them. This CDR3 has 16 amino acids. CDR1 and CDR2 (germline): SGDLS, YYNGEE. The CDR3 DNA reads TGTGCCAGCAGCGTAGCAGGGAGGGGGGACGGAGAGACCCAGTACTTC. This codes for CASSVAGRGDGETQYF.

The chain couples TRBV28 to TRBJ2-3; 15 bases line up with TRBD2. Germline-derived CDR1 and CDR2 are MDHEN and SYDVKM. The CDR3 consists of 15 residues. The ends lost 8 bases at V and 3 bases at J; junction bases unmatched: 3. The CDR3: CASGTSGRRTDTQYF. CDR3 in DNA: TGTGCCAGCGGGACTAGCGGGAGGAGGACAGATACGCAGTATTTT.

This clone has just a few counts. The rearrangement links TRBV6-5 to TRBJ1-2, with D possibly being TRBD1 (5 bases). CDR3 length equals 13 residues. V lost 4 bases and J 5 bases, leaving 11 bases between the germline ends. Germline CDR1 and CDR2: MNHEY and SVGAGI. In nucleotides, the CDR3 is TGTGCCAGCAGTTCCTACAGGATATATGGCTACACCTTC. Encoded protein: CASSSYRIYGYTF.

The rearrangement links TRBV28 to TRBJ1-6, with 8 bases that match TRBD1. The germline V gene has CDR1 MDHEN and CDR2 SYDVKM. J gave up 8 bases and V 5 bases, and 11 bases lay outside the gene matches. The CDR3 spans 16 residues. CDR3 protein: CASSPNRGFIDSPLHF. DNA of the CDR3: TGTGCCAGCAGTCCGAACAGGGGGTTCATTGATTCACCCCTCCACTTT.

The chain uses TRBV7-3 and TRBJ2-2; TRBD1 might be the D (6 bases). V gave up 8 bases and J gave up 1 base, with 14 bases separating them. CDR3 length: 15 residues. Germline V gives CDR1 SGHTA, CDR2 FQGTGA. This CDR3 reads CASRPGRGNTGELFF. In DNA form, the CDR3 reads TGTGCCAGCCGGCCGGGCAGGGGGAACACCGGGGAGCTGTTTTTT.

This chain links TRBV10-1 with TRBJ2-2, with D tentatively TRBD2 (5 bases). Between the trimmed V and J ends, which lost 3 bases and 0 bases, there was a span of 8 bases. This CDR3 region has 15 residues. Germline V gives CDR1 WNHNN, CDR2 SYGVQD (reference sequence). CDR3: CASSDTRSNTGELFF. The CDR3 DNA is TGCGCCAGCAGTGATACTAGGTCGAACACCGGGGAGCTGTTTTTT.

This clone appeared a single time. This chain uses TRBV14 with TRBJ2-5; the D gene is possibly TRBD2 (5 bases). Germline V gene sequence: CDR1 SGHDN, CDR2 FVKESK. The CDR3 is 14 amino acids. V was pared by 4 bases and J by 3 bases, with 12 bases between. The CDR3 sequence: CASSLVRGKETQYF. CDR3 DNA: TGTGCCAGCAGCCTTGTACGAGGGAAAGAGACCCAGTACTTC.

The chain links TRBV7-3 to TRBJ2-2; D perhaps matches TRBD2 (6 bases). The CDR3 covers 14 residues. V was clipped by 5 bases and J by 2 bases, with 9 bases between them. Germline lookup yields CDR1 SGHTA and CDR2 FQGTGA. The CDR3 sequence: CASSVGLNTGELFF. The CDR3 region has the DNA TGTGCCAGCAGCGTCGGACTAAACACCGGGGAGCTGTTTTTT.

This clone was picked up one time. The V gene is TRBV18, the J gene TRBJ2-5, with no clear D. Germline CDR1 and CDR2: KGHSH and LQKENI. The ends were cut back, 0 bases at V and 2 bases at J, with 4 bases in the middle. The CDR3 has 13 residues. For the CDR3, the DNA is TGTGCCAGCTCACCACCGACACAAGAGACCCAGTACTTC. This translates into CASSPPTQETQYF.

V gene TRBV5-1 combines with J gene TRBJ1-4; 10 nucleotides agree with TRBD1. CDR1 is SGHRS, CDR2 YFSETQ, per germline. The V and J ends lost 3 bases and 7 bases, in that order; junction bases with no gene match: 6. The CDR3 is 15 residues long. CDR3 region: CASSYTGTGVEKLFF. CDR3 sequence (DNA): TGCGCCAGCAGCTACACCGGGACAGGGGTTGAAAAACTGTTTTTT. The whole variable domain, filled in from reference TRBV5-1 and TRBJ1-4, reads KAGVTQTPRYLIKTRGQQVTLSCSPISGHRSVSWYQQTPGQGLQFLFEYFSETQRNKGNFPGRFSGRQFSNSRSEMNVSTLELGDSALYLCASSYTGTGVEKLFFGSGTQLSVL.

This sequence joins TRBV11-2 and TRBJ2-1, with TRBD2 matching over 7 bases. After removal of 5 bases from V and 4 bases from J, the junction contained 8 bases not matched to a gene. The V gene's germline CDR1 is SGHAT and CDR2 FQNNGV. The CDR3 sequence is 15 residues long. CDR3 nucleotide sequence: TGTGCCAGCAGCCTATGGCGGGAGAGGTACAATGAGCAGTTCTTC. Translation: CASSLWRERYNEQFF.

The chain uses TRBV9 and TRBJ1-2; 7 nucleotides match TRBD1. Trimming at V came to 4 bases and at J to 0 bases, leaving 9 bases not matched to a gene. This CDR3 region has 16 residues. Germline loops: CDR1 SGDLS, CDR2 YYNGEE. CDR3 DNA sequence: TGTGCCAGCAGCTCATCACAGGGGAACTCTAACTATGGCTACACCTTC. Residues: CASSSSQGNSNYGYTF.

V and J are TRBV5-8 and TRBJ1-4; D ambiguous. Trimming left V 2 bases short and J 7 bases short, with 6 bases between. Germline values: CDR1 SGHTS, CDR2 YDEGEE. This CDR3 region has 12 residues. The CDR3 loop reads CASSFRAEKLFF. The CDR3 DNA sequence: TGTGCCAGCAGCTTCCGCGCTGAAAAACTGTTTTTT.

The chain recombines TRBV29-1 with TRBJ1-1; TRBD1 matches at 9 bases. Germline CDR1 reads SQVTM; CDR2 reads ANQGSEA. With V trimmed by 5 bases and J by 1 base, 8 bases remained unmatched. The CDR3 is 15 residues long. CDR3 sequence reads: CSVRYRGQGNTEAFF. The CDR3 bases are TGCAGCGTTCGATACCGGGGACAGGGGAACACTGAAGCTTTCTTT. The full variable domain, in which reference TRBV29-1 and TRBJ1-1 provide the parts outside the CDR3, is SAVISQKPSRDICQRGTSLTIQCQVDSQVTMMFWYRQQPGQSLTLIATANQGSEATYESGFVIDKFPISRPNLTFSTLTVSNMSPEDSSIYLCSVRYRGQGNTEAFFGQGTRLTVV.

V and J are TRBV7-9 and TRBJ2-6; possibly TRBD1 for D (5 bases). Germline CDR1 SEHNR, CDR2 FQNEAQ (reference sequence). The CDR3 runs to 15 residues. The V end was cut by 0 bases, the J end by 4 bases, with 7 bases between. The CDR3 nucleotides are TGTGCCAGCAGCTTAGCAGGGGCCGGGGCCAACGTCCTGACTTTC. Protein sequence: CASSLAGAGANVLTF.

The chain is built from TRBV7-2 and TRBJ1-2; TRBD1 agrees at 9 bases. The CDR3 contains 13 residues. V shed 2 bases, J shed 12 bases, and the junction held 7 bases outside the gene matches. Germline-derived CDR1 and CDR2 are SGHTA and FQGNSA. The CDR3 loop reads CASSLPGTGLNTF. CDR3 DNA: TGTGCCAGCAGCTTACCTGGGACAGGGCTTAACACCTTC.

Here the CDR3 DNA reads TGTGCCAGCAGAAGAGGCGAAGCTTTCTTT. It encodes CASRRGEAFF. The chain is built from TRBV2 and TRBJ1-1; D is ambiguous. Germline V CDR1 and CDR2: SNHLY, FYNNEI. Trimming pared 6 bases from V and 8 bases from J, leaving 7 bases between. This CDR3 is built from 10 residues.

The chain has TRBV6-5 and TRBJ1-4, with D uncertain. V was shortened by 2 bases and J by 0 bases, with 10 bases between the two germline ends. Germline lookup yields CDR1 MNHEY and CDR2 SVGAGI. There are 16 residues in the CDR3. The CDR3 spells CASSYGTDATNEKLFF. The CDR3 nucleotides read TGTGCCAGCAGTTACGGAACAGACGCAACTAATGAAAAACTGTTTTTT.